The 6 T cell receptor beta chains presented below share a single source sample, sequenced in a study of T cell responses to AZD1222 COVID-19 vaccine. Here immunoSEQ multiplex PCR was the method, and the copy in TCRdb shows in-frame clones only, minus some. Of over 95,000 clones in the sample, just under 90% are singletons; the top ten hold roughly 12%. Sequencing was performed on peripheral blood, taken on day 0 of AZD1222 vaccination. Every receptor here comes from an adult in good health.

V and J are TRBV19 and TRBJ1-6; tentative D call: TRBD1 (5 bases). CDR1 and CDR2 (germline): LNHDA, SQIVND (reference sequence). This CDR3 region has 15 residues. V was shortened by 7 bases and J by 1 base, with 11 bases between the two germline ends. CDR3 in amino acids: CASTVGGSYNSPLHF. The CDR3 DNA follows: TGTGCCAGTACCGTCGGGGGGTCCTATAATTCACCCCTCCACTTT.

The rearrangement joins TRBV19 to TRBJ2-7, with D perhaps being TRBD1 or TRBD2 (6 bases each). The CDR3 is made up of 12 amino acids. Between the trimmed V and J ends, which lost 5 bases and 6 bases, there was a span of 11 bases. Germline V gene sequence: CDR1 LNHDA, CDR2 SQIVND (reference sequence). The chain's CDR3 is CASSYTGAEQYF. The CDR3 DNA sequence: TGTGCCAGTAGTTACACGGGGGCCGAGCAGTACTTC.

The chain couples TRBV28 to TRBJ2-1, with TRBD1 matching 7 bases. The CDR3 runs 15 residues. V dropped 6 bases and J dropped 3; count of bases not matched to a gene: 8. Germline V gene lookup returns CDR1 MDHEN and CDR2 SYDVKM. CDR3 in amino acids: CASSPIQGDYNEQFF. As DNA, the CDR3 is TGTGCCAGCAGCCCAATTCAGGGGGACTACAATGAGCAGTTCTTC.

The chain is built from TRBV25-1 and TRBJ2-3, with a tentative D call TRBD2 (5 bases). This CDR3 is built from 15 residues. V lost 3 bases and J 0 bases, leaving 10 bases between the germline ends. Germline-derived CDR1 and CDR2 are MGHDK and SYGVNS. The CDR3 spells CASSDPGLSTDTQYF. CDR3 nucleotides: TGTGCCAGCAGTGACCCCGGACTGAGCACAGATACGCAGTATTTT. The complete variable domain, with remaining parts taken from reference TRBV25-1 and TRBJ2-3, reads EADIYQTPRYLVIGTGKKITLECSQTMGHDKMYWYQQDPGMELHLIHYSYGVNSTEKGDLSSESTVSRIRTEHFPLTLESARPSHTSQYLCASSDPGLSTDTQYFGPGTRLTVL.

This chain uses TRBV5-4 with TRBJ1-3, with D perhaps matching TRBD1 (6 bases). The length of the CDR3 is 13 residues. Trimming stripped 6 bases from V and 3 bases from J, with 10 bases between. Germline values: CDR1 SGHNT, CDR2 YYREEE (reference sequence). The CDR3 coding sequence is TGTGCCAGCACCGGGGACAATGGAAACACCATATATTTT. Amino acids: CASTGDNGNTIYF.

This clone was seen a single time. The chain joins TRBV6-5 to TRBJ2-2; 7 bases fit TRBD2. The CDR3 covers 14 residues. V gave up 7 bases and J gave up 1 base; unmatched junction bases: 3. CDR1 and CDR2 from the germline V gene are MNHEY and SVGAGI. The DNA of the CDR3 is TGTGCCAGCAAGCGGGACTTGAACACCGGGGAGCTGTTTTTT. As protein: CASKRDLNTGELFF.